Below are 31 T cell receptor beta chains sequenced from a single sample in a study of T cell changes during pregnancy in multiple sclerosis. TCRdb keeps only in-frame clones here, not all; method: immunoSEQ multiplex PCR. The sample includes around 80,000 clones, approximately 92% of them seen just once. The sample consisted of peripheral blood, taken before pregnancy. All receptors come from a female donor with multiple sclerosis, enrolled in a pregnancy study.

This chain links TRBV9 with TRBJ2-3; D remains unclear. The CDR3 loop spans 15 amino acids. Per germline, CDR1 SGDLS and CDR2 YYNGEE. V shed 5 bases and J shed 1 base, with 14 bases lying between them. The CDR3 loop reads CASSPFIQGTDTQYF. In nucleotides, the CDR3 is TGTGCCAGCAGTCCTTTTATCCAGGGCACAGATACGCAGTATTTT.

The V gene is TRBV5-4, the J gene TRBJ2-3, with 8 bases that match TRBD2. Germline V lookup: CDR1 SGHNT, CDR2 YYREEE (reference sequence). CDR3 length: 16 amino acids. The junction had 15 bases not matched to a gene; V was cut back by 10 bases and J by 2 bases. For the CDR3, the DNA is TGTGCCCGGCGAACCCCAGCGGGAGACCCCACAGATACGCAGTATTTT. Amino acid sequence: CARRTPAGDPTDTQYF.

The J gene is TRBJ2-1, the V gene TRBV18; 9 positions agree with TRBD1. Germline-derived CDR1 and CDR2 are KGHSH and LQKENI. The CDR3 is 15 residues long. V gave up 5 bases and J gave up 8 bases; unmatched junction bases: 10. The CDR3: CASSSPGQGVDEQFF. Here the CDR3 DNA reads TGTGCCAGCTCATCCCCGGGACAGGGCGTAGATGAGCAGTTCTTC.

The chain couples TRBV15 to TRBJ2-1; TRBD2 matches at 10 bases. Germline V gene data show CDR1 as LNHNV and CDR2 as YYDKDF (reference sequence). The CDR3 spans 18 residues. The J segment lost 2 bases and the V segment lost 1 base, leaving 8 bases of the junction unmatched. This chain's CDR3 is CATSRGLAGAGAYNEQFF. CDR3 nucleotide sequence: TGTGCCACCAGCAGAGGGCTAGCGGGAGCGGGCGCCTACAATGAGCAGTTCTTC.

The chain carries TRBV5-1 and TRBJ2-7; D not resolved. The CDR3 spans 14 residues. Germline values: CDR1 SGHRS, CDR2 YFSETQ. V lost 1 base to trimming and J lost 1 base, with 9 bases between them. In DNA, the CDR3 is TGCGCCAGCAGCTTGACCCCTAGTTCCTACGAGCAGTACTTC. This translates into CASSLTPSSYEQYF.

The V call is TRBV7-9, the J call TRBJ1-1; 9 positions agree with TRBD1. Trimming removed 6 bases from V and 0 bases from J; junction bases left unmatched: 5. Per the germline V gene, CDR1 is SEHNR and CDR2 is FQNEAQ (reference sequence). The CDR3 loop spans 15 amino acids. The CDR3 region is CASSYGQGMNTEAFF. The CDR3 DNA sequence: TGTGCCAGCAGTTATGGACAGGGGATGAACACTGAAGCTTTCTTT.

The chain recombines TRBV6-1 with TRBJ1-2; 8 nucleotides match TRBD1. CDR3 length: 15 amino acids. From germline, CDR1 is MNHNS and CDR2 SASEGT. V lost 6 bases to trimming and J lost 4 bases; unmatched junction nucleotides: 10. The CDR3 region is CASRPKTGVGYGYTF. CDR3 sequence (DNA): TGTGCCAGCAGACCTAAGACAGGGGTGGGCTATGGCTACACCTTC.

This clone was observed a single time. V usage is TRBV18 and J usage is TRBJ1-1, with a possible D match to TRBD1 (5 bases). V shed 5 bases and J shed 1 base, with 8 bases lying between them. The CDR3 runs 13 residues. Per germline, CDR1 KGHSH and CDR2 LQKENI. The CDR3 loop reads CASSSDRNTEAFF. The CDR3 coding sequence is TGTGCCAGCTCATCCGACAGGAACACTGAAGCTTTCTTT.

The V and J genes are TRBV15 and TRBJ2-5; 8 positions match TRBD1. The CDR3 spans 13 residues. Unmatched junction bases numbered 3, after V lost 7 bases and J lost 2 bases. CDR1 is LNHNV and CDR2 is YYDKDF in the germline V gene (reference sequence). In DNA form, the CDR3 reads TGTGCCACCACGGGACAGGTACAAGAGACCCAGTACTTC. Residues: CATTGQVQETQYF.

CDR3 loop: CASSSTRDRDGAFF. CDR3 DNA sequence: TGTGCCAGCAGCTCTACCCGGGACAGAGATGGAGCTTTCTTT. The chain recombines TRBV7-6 with TRBJ1-1; 7 bases align to TRBD1. Per the germline V gene, CDR1 is SGHVS and CDR2 is FNYEAQ. The CDR3 runs 14 residues. V dropped 4 bases and J dropped 10; count of bases not matched to a gene: 12.

The rearrangement links TRBV7-9 to TRBJ2-3; no clear D gene. Germline V CDR1 and CDR2: SEHNR, FQNEAQ (reference sequence). The CDR3 has 14 residues. V was cut by 3 bases and J by 1 base, with 8 bases left in between. This chain's CDR3 is CASSFSSRTDTQYF. CDR3 DNA: TGTGCCAGCAGCTTTAGTAGTCGCACAGATACGCAGTATTTT.

This clone is a singleton in its sample. The rearrangement uses TRBV27 and TRBJ2-7, with 7 bases matching TRBD2. The germline V gene has CDR1 MNHEY and CDR2 SMNVEV (reference sequence). With V trimmed by 5 bases and J by 5 bases, 15 bases remained unmatched. This CDR3 is 16 amino acids long. This CDR3 reads CASSGHWRESNDEQYF. The CDR3, as DNA: TGTGCCAGCAGTGGCCATTGGCGGGAGTCTAACGACGAGCAGTACTTC.

This chain connects TRBV19 to TRBJ2-4; 9 nucleotides agree with TRBD1. Per germline, CDR1 LNHDA and CDR2 SQIVND (reference sequence). The CDR3 extends over 15 amino acids. After removal of 6 bases from V and 4 bases from J, the junction contained 7 bases not matched to a gene. The CDR3 sequence is CASSHPGQGKNIQYF. CDR3 bases: TGTGCCAGTAGCCACCCGGGACAGGGAAAAAACATTCAGTACTTC.

V usage is TRBV27 and J usage is TRBJ2-7, with 8 bases lining up with TRBD2. Trimming removed 2 bases from V and 3 bases from J; junction bases left unmatched: 6. This CDR3 spans 15 amino acids. The germline V gene encodes CDR1 MNHEY and CDR2 SMNVEV (reference sequence). The CDR3 coding sequence is TGTGCCAGCAGTTTAGGTACTAGCGGCTTCTACGAGCAGTACTTC. Translated: CASSLGTSGFYEQYF.

The gene calls are TRBV7-6 and TRBJ1-2, with no clear D. This CDR3 has 13 amino acids. V gave up 2 bases and J gave up 3 bases, with 7 bases separating them. The germline V gene encodes CDR1 SGHVS and CDR2 FNYEAQ. The CDR3 DNA reads as TGTGCCAGCAGCTTATCTTCCGACTATGGCTACACCTTC. Amino acid sequence: CASSLSSDYGYTF.

The chain uses TRBV7-9 and TRBJ2-2; tentatively, D is TRBD2 (6 bases). Germline V gene data show CDR1 as SEHNR and CDR2 as FQNEAQ (reference sequence). This CDR3 comprises 15 residues. V dropped 5 bases and J dropped 7 bases, with 17 bases sitting between them. Here the CDR3 reads CASSPAGADGGELFF. CDR3 bases: TGTGCCAGCAGCCCAGCGGGCGCGGACGGCGGGGAGCTGTTTTTT.

This chain connects TRBV2 to TRBJ2-1; no definite D call. Trimming stripped 3 bases from V and 1 base from J, with 7 bases between. Germline V lookup: CDR1 SNHLY, CDR2 FYNNEI. The CDR3 sequence is 14 residues long. The CDR3 nucleotides are TGTGCCAGCAGTGATGCCGGTTCCTACAATGAGCAGTTCTTC. This codes for CASSDAGSYNEQFF.

CDR3 amino acids: CASSILRGQNEKLFF. The CDR3 DNA reads as TGTGCCAGTAGTATTCTCAGGGGACAGAATGAAAAACTGTTTTTT. The J gene is TRBJ1-4, the V gene TRBV19, with 7 bases that match TRBD1. Germline V CDR1 and CDR2: LNHDA, SQIVND (reference sequence). The V gene end was trimmed by 3 bases and the J gene end by 5 bases; junction bases not matched to a gene: 6. CDR3 length: 15 amino acids.

The genes are TRBV29-1 and TRBJ2-5; 9 positions match TRBD2. Per germline, CDR1 SQVTM and CDR2 ANQGSEA. CDR3 length: 15 residues. V shed 3 bases and J 5 bases; nucleotides not matched to a gene: 10. CDR3 DNA: TGCAGCGTTGATGGTGCTAGCGGGACTTTGGAGACCCAGTACTTC. It yields the protein CSVDGASGTLETQYF.

The chain is built from TRBV6-5 and TRBJ1-2; TRBD1 matches 8 bases. The CDR3 is made up of 14 amino acids. The V gene's germline CDR1 is MNHEY and CDR2 SVGAGI. With 8 bases clipped from V and 0 bases from J, the junction kept 5 bases outside the gene matches. The CDR3 DNA is TGTGCCAGCGCAGGGGGCTCCACTAACTATGGCTACACCTTC. Its translation is CASAGGSTNYGYTF.

The chain carries TRBV30 and TRBJ1-1, with D possibly TRBD1 on 6 matching bases. Germline values: CDR1 GTSNPN, CDR2 SVGIG (reference sequence). The V gene lost 4 bases and the J gene lost 1 base, with 13 bases spanning the gap. The CDR3 consists of 14 residues. The CDR3: CAWTPDSPNTEAFF. The CDR3 nucleotides read TGTGCCTGGACTCCGGACAGCCCGAACACTGAAGCTTTCTTT.

V is TRBV5-1 and J is TRBJ1-3, with 7 bases lining up with TRBD1. Germline CDR1 reads SGHRS; CDR2 reads YFSETQ. The V segment lost 4 bases and the J segment 2 bases; nucleotides outside the gene matches: 3. The length of the CDR3 is 14 residues. CDR3 bases: TGCGCCAGCAGCCAAGGGGGCCCTGGAAACACCATATATTTT. Protein: CASSQGGPGNTIYF.

In this sample, this clone turned up once. For the CDR3, the DNA is TGTGCCATCAGTGAGTCGGGTTTATCGACAGGGAGAAACACCGGGGAGCTGTTTTTT. This encodes CAISESGLSTGRNTGELFF. The rearrangement uses TRBV10-3 and TRBJ2-2; 7 positions agree with TRBD1. The CDR3 consists of 19 residues. Germline V gene data show CDR1 as ENHRY and CDR2 as SYGVKD. V lost 0 bases and J lost 2; bases outside the gene matches: 12.

V and J are TRBV20-1 and TRBJ1-2; 12 nucleotides match TRBD1. The CDR3 has 10 residues. The germline V gene encodes CDR1 DFQATT and CDR2 SNEGSKA (reference sequence). The CDR3 region is CRGTGGERTF. CDR3 DNA: TGCAGGGGGACAGGGGGCGAACGCACCTTC.

V usage is TRBV28 and J usage is TRBJ1-3, with D uncertain. This CDR3 is built from 12 residues. Trimming removed 11 bases at V and 2 bases at J, with 10 bases between. Germline V lookup: CDR1 MDHEN, CDR2 SYDVKM. The CDR3 loop is CAGGSAGNTIYF. The CDR3 DNA reads TGTGCCGGTGGGAGCGCTGGAAACACCATATATTTT.

The chain recombines TRBV4-3 with TRBJ2-1; possible D gene TRBD2, 5 bases. Trimming cost V 4 bases and J 10 bases, with 14 bases left between them. There are 13 residues in the CDR3. Germline values: CDR1 LGHNA, CDR2 YSLEER. The DNA of the CDR3 is TGCGCCAGCAGCCCGACCGGGGAGAGGGAGCAGTTCTTC. Its translation is CASSPTGEREQFF.

The chain joins TRBV5-4 to TRBJ2-1; 13 positions agree with TRBD2. V trimming: 7 bases; J trimming: 15 bases; junction bases outside the gene matches: 13. The CDR3 totals 14 residues. The germline V gene has CDR1 SGHNT and CDR2 YYREEE (reference sequence). The CDR3 DNA is TGTGCCAGCTCCACCCGGACTAGCGGGAGTTACCGGTTCTTC. Residues: CASSTRTSGSYRFF. The full variable domain, its missing parts supplied by reference TRBV5-4 and TRBJ2-1, is ETGVTQSPTHLIKTRGQQVTLRCSSQSGHNTVSWYQQALGQGPQFIFQYYREEENGRGNFPPRFSGLQFPNYSSELNVNALELDDSALYLCASSTRTSGSYRFFGPGTRLTVL.

The chain couples TRBV7-2 to TRBJ2-2; 13 bases match TRBD2. The length of the CDR3 is 17 residues. V was pared by 5 bases and J by 1 base, with 4 bases of the junction left unmatched. Looked up from germline, CDR1 is SGHTA and CDR2 is FQGNSA. This chain's CDR3 is CASSMRLAGGNTGELFF. The CDR3 region has the DNA TGTGCCAGCAGCATGAGACTAGCGGGAGGGAACACCGGGGAGCTGTTTTTT. The complete variable domain, with remaining parts taken from reference TRBV7-2 and TRBJ2-2, reads GAGVSQSPSNKVTEKGKDVELRCDPISGHTALYWYRQSLGQGLEFLIYFQGNSAPDKSGLPSDRFSAERTGGSVSTLTIQRTQQEDSAVYLCASSMRLAGGNTGELFFGEGSRLTVL.

V is TRBV7-2 and J is TRBJ2-3, with a possible D match to TRBD2 (7 bases). The CDR3 length is 14 residues. Trimming took off 7 bases at V and 0 bases at J, with 11 bases between the two ends. Germline assignment: CDR1 SGHTA and CDR2 FQGNSA. This chain's CDR3 is CASKGGTSTDTQYF. The CDR3 nucleotides are TGTGCCAGCAAGGGGGGGACTAGCACAGATACGCAGTATTTT.

This chain connects TRBV5-1 to TRBJ2-2; possible D gene TRBD1, 5 bases. CDR1 SGHRS and CDR2 YFSETQ come from the germline V gene. The CDR3 contains 12 residues. The V and J ends lost 4 bases and 9 bases respectively, with 10 bases between them. The CDR3 loop reads CASSVGVRELFF. CDR3 nucleotide sequence: TGCGCCAGCAGCGTAGGGGTTCGGGAGCTGTTTTTT.

Of note for this clone: One end of the junction fails to match germline, which may point to a read error. The V and J genes are TRBV7-7 and TRBJ2-5; no firm D call. From germline, CDR1 is SSHAT and CDR2 FNYEAQ (reference sequence). The CDR3 spans 14 residues. CDR3 DNA sequence: TGTGCTAGCAGCTTAACAGACGGACAAGAGACCCAGTACTTC. Protein sequence: CASSLTDGQETQYF.